These 5 T cell receptor beta chains were all obtained from the same sample, sequenced in a study of blood T cell repertoires in COVID-19. The data were produced by immunoSEQ multiplex PCR, yet TCRdb's version contains in-frame clones alone and is incomplete. This sample has 250,000 to 350,000 clones; 65% to 90% occur once, and the top ten carry under 15%. Sequencing was done on a sample of peripheral blood. All receptors derive from a woman in her sixties or seventies with COVID-19, enrolled during active disease.

The gene calls are TRBV12-3 or TRBV12-4 and TRBJ1-2, with D maybe TRBD1 (5 bases). The germline V and J ends were trimmed by 3 bases and 7 bases, with 9 bases remaining between them. The CDR3 is 12 residues long. CDR3 residues: CASSLGGTGYTF. The CDR3 DNA follows: TGTGCCAGCAGTTTGGGGGGGACTGGCTACACCTTC.

The rearrangement links TRBV28 to TRBJ2-2; 8 bases agree with TRBD2. Losses at the gene ends were 6 bases for V and 3 bases for J; bases not matched to a gene: 15. The CDR3 is 18 amino acids. Germline CDR1 and CDR2: MDHEN and SYDVKM. CDR3 in DNA: TGTGCCAGCAGCATCCCGGGAGGGAAGGGTTCACACACCGGGGAGCTGTTTTTT. It specifies CASSIPGGKGSHTGELFF.

V is TRBV19 and J is TRBJ1-6, with D tentatively TRBD1 (5 bases). CDR1 LNHDA and CDR2 SQIVND come from the germline V gene (reference sequence). Between the trimmed V and J ends, which lost 3 bases and 8 bases, there was a span of 17 bases. The CDR3 contains 16 residues. CDR3 sequence reads: CASSILPPGRDSPLHF. The CDR3 coding sequence is TGTGCCAGTAGTATTCTACCCCCAGGGAGGGATTCACCCCTCCACTTT. Full variable domain (rest looked up from reference TRBV19 and TRBJ1-6): DGGITQSPKYLFRKEGQNVTLSCEQNLNHDAMYWYRQDPGQGLRLIYYSQIVNDFQKGDIAEGYSVSREKKESFPLTVTSAQKNPTAFYLCASSILPPGRDSPLHFGNGTRLTVT.

The chain employs TRBV3-1 (or the pseudogene TRBV3-2) and TRBJ1-6, with D perhaps TRBD1 (5 bases). This CDR3 is 12 amino acids long. The germline V gene encodes CDR1 LGHDT and CDR2 YNNKEL (reference sequence). The V and J ends lost 2 bases and 14 bases respectively, with 10 bases between them. CDR3 coding DNA: TGTGCCAGCAGCCAACAGGGATCCACCCTCCACTTT. Translation: CASSQQGSTLHF.

The chain uses TRBV7-8 and TRBJ1-1; TRBD1 is a possible D gene (5 bases). This CDR3 spans 14 amino acids. Germline V gene data show CDR1 as SGHVS and CDR2 as FQNEAQ. Trimming took 6 bases from V and 2 from J, leaving 13 bases between them. The CDR3 loop is CASRPSDSNTEAFF. The CDR3 DNA follows: TGTGCCAGCAGACCCTCCGACAGCAACACTGAAGCTTTCTTT.